This TCR beta chain was retrieved from a study of T cell responses to AZD1222 COVID-19 vaccine. Study-level results: Nearly half of spike-specific TCRs reportedly target variant regions that are unmutated in the B.1.351 and B.1.1.7 variants.

Unmatched junction bases numbered 12, after V lost 5 bases and J lost 6 bases. Germline V gene data show CDR1 as SGHDT and CDR2 as YYEEEE. This CDR3 comprises 15 residues. Of note for this clone: Its specificity is unknown.

Sequenced by immunoSEQ multiplex PCR; TCRdb stores in-frame clones only, minus some. The profile shows around 130,000 clones, 70% to 90% of them singletons. The chain has TRBV5-6 and TRBJ2-3; 7 positions match TRBD2. The specimen was peripheral blood, collected on day 0 of AZD1222 vaccination. The TCR sequence derives from an adult in good health. The DNA for the CDR3 is TGTGCCAGCAGTCAGAGCGGGGAGATGAGGGATACGCAGTATTTT. Its translation is CASSQSGEMRDTQYF.